Reported below is one TCR beta chain. The antigen is undetermined. The sample belongs to a study of cytomegalovirus exposure and HLA in healthy donors. Study as a whole: A prior study identified roughly 110 million unique TCR beta sequences from about 200 million T cells.

PCR amplification relied on 60 Vbeta primers (plus 13 Jbeta primers). Authors' analysis steps: As a later analysis found, there were about 80 million unique TCR beta chains, of which 8.5 million to 14 million were shared. TCRdb's table, derived via immunoSEQ multiplex PCR, lists solely in-frame clones and lacks some. V and J calls and clone size come straight from that table; D and trimming were deduced from the DNA. The sample contains over 110,000 clones, 78% of which appear only once. Points from the study as a whole: Accurate prediction of HLA-A and HLA-B alleles (for most subjects) was reportedly achieved from TCR beta sequences.

Losses at the gene ends were 4 bases for V and 10 bases for J; bases not matched to a gene: 13. The germline V gene has CDR1 SGHRS and CDR2 YFSETQ. This CDR3 comprises 15 residues. The chain joins TRBV5-1 to TRBJ2-1; 8 nucleotides agree with TRBD2. The TCR was taken from a woman in her late teens or twenties in good health and CMV-seropositive. Sequences were obtained from PBMCs. The CDR3 protein is CASSQELAGGWEQFF. As DNA, the CDR3 is TGCGCCAGCAGCCAGGAGCTAGCGGGCGGTTGGGAGCAGTTCTTC.